The subject of this entry is one T cell receptor (beta chain). Its recognized antigen is unknown. Base-call qualities are not available, and no considerably larger clone is one nucleotide away. The sample belongs to a study of control samples from healthy donors and cancer patients (TCRdb year 2020). The protocol used for the library was the immunoSEQ multiplex PCR assay. Imported from immuneACCESS, the table was reduced by TCRdb to in-frame sequences with V and J called. These copies leave out some clones; in studies compared against another copy, an unresolved V gene accounts for under half, and the cause of the remainder is not known. This sample holds about 140,000 clones; approximately 94% were observed only once. The leading ten clones occupy around 13% of the sample. This clonotype originated in a man in his forties in good health. The sequencing input was blood.

Here the CDR3 is given as CASSLDRGMGGEKLFF. The nucleotide sequence reads TGCGCCAGCAGCCTGGACAGGGGAATGGGAGGTGAAAAACTGTTTTTT. The chain is encoded by TRBV5-1 joined to TRBJ1-4, and 9 bases in between align with TRBD1. From V the trimming removes 4 bases and from J it removes 7 bases, while the gene matches leave 11 bases of the junction unaccounted for. The CDR3 numbers 16 residues from cysteine through phenylalanine. Here the CDR3 DNA is all that survives: 48 bases in frame from base 1. CDR1 is given as SGHRS and CDR2 as YFSETQ, both from the germline V gene.